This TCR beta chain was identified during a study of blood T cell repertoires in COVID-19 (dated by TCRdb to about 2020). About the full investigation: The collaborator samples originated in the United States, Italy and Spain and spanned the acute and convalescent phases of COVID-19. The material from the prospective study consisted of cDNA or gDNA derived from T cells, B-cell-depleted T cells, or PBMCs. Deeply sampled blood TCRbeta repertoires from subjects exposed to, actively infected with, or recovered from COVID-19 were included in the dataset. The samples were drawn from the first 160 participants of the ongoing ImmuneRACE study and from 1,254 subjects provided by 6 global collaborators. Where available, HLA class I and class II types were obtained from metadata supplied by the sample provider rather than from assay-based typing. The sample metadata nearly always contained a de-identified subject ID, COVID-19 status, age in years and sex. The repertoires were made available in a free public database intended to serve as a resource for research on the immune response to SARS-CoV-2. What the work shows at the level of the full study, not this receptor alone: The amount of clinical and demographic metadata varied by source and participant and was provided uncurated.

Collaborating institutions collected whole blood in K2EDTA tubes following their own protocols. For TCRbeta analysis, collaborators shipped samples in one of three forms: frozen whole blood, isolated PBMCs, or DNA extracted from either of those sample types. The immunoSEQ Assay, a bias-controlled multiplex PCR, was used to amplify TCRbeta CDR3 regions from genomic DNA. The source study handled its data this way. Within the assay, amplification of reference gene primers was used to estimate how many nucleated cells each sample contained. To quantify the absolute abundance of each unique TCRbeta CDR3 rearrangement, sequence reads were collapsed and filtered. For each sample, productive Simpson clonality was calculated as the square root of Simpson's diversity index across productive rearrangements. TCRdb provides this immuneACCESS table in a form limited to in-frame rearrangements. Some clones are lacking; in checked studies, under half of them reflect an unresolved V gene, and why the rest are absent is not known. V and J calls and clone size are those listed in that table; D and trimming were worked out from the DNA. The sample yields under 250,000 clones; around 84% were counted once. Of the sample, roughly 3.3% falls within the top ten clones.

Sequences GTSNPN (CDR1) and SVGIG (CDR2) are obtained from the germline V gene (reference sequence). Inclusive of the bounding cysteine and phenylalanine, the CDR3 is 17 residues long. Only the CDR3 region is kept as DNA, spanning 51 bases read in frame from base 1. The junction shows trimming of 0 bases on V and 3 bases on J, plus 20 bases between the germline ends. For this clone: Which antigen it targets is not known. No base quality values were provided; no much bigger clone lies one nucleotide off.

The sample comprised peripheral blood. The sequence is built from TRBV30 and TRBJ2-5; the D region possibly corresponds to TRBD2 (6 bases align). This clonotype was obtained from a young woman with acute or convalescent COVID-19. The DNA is TGTGCCTGGAGTGTAGTGACCGGAGGGCCGGGGGAAGAGACCCAGTACTTC. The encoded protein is CAWSVVTGGPGEETQYF.